The sequence of this T cell receptor (beta chain) was determined in a study of CD4 T cells in relation to SARS-CoV-2 and coronaviruses. As for the study in general: ViraFEST: approximately 10-day antigen culture of PBMCs, then TCR beta CDR3 sequencing. Crossreactive spike epitopes shared across donors were mapped to their HLA restriction. Broader study findings: Crossreactive clones expanded significantly less to SARS-CoV-2 than monoreactive clones.

Remarks on this clone: Its antigen is not known.

V was clipped by 2 bases and J by 6 bases; unmatched bases: 4. The CDR3 runs 15 residues. The germline V gene has CDR1 LGHDT and CDR2 YNNKEL (reference sequence). Naive or memory CD4+ cells were cultured 1:1 with T cell-depleted PBMCs plus CEF. The repertoire was sequenced with immunoSEQ multiplex PCR; TCRdb's copy has only in-frame clones and lacks some. The sample records 35,000 to 45,000 clones, roughly 80% being singletons. The clonotype was recovered from an adult with COVID-19. Input material: naive CD4+ T cells from PBMCs, cultured in vitro. As for subset: naive CD4+ T cells isolated by negative enrichment. The chain carries TRBV3-1 (or the pseudogene TRBV3-2) and TRBJ2-1; 10 positions match TRBD2. In nucleotides, the CDR3 is TGTGCCAGCAGCCAACTAGCGGGAGTTCTCAATGAGCAGTTCTTC. Protein sequence: CASSQLAGVLNEQFF.